The rows below give T cell receptor beta chains drawn from one sample of a study of regulatory T cells in long-lasting Graves disease. TCRdb used MiXCR to reprocess the multiplex PCR reads, holding one entry per CDR3 protein. The sample records a few hundred thousand distinct CDR3 sequences, 20% to 25% being singletons. The input for sequencing was peripheral blood mononuclear cells (PBMCs), taken when the disease was refractory, from a patient treated with antithyroid drugs. Every receptor here comes from a female donor with Graves disease. The conserved cysteine and the conserved F or W are not part of the CDR3 here. The size entry is marked missing in some rows and otherwise reads once, few, many or a size class.

many | 13 | TRBV27 | ASSLYPRQKNIQY
many | 12 | TRBV28 | ASSFRPGAYGQY
. | 14 | TRBV9 | ASSGLLGSGANVLT
few | 11 | TRBV6-1 | ASQSGRTTEAF
many | 12 | TRBV12-3/TRBV12-4 | ASSSSSFNEKLF
many | 12 | TRBV28 | ASSHRDNPYEQY
many | 10 | TRBV2 | ASSEQQETQY
many | 12 | TRBV28 | ASSSGQLTYEQY
many | 13 | TRBV28 | ASSGGPLVGTEAF
few | 13 | TRBV7-9 | ASSYSGGAYYEQY
many | 10 | TRBV6-5 | ASSYQQREQY
many | 10 | TRBV7-9 | ASTRQAETQY
. | 15 | TRBV7-8 | ASSLAWGTGSNYGYT
few | 12 | TRBV19 | ASRRGSGSYEQY
. | 15 | TRBV5-4 | ASSLLVGQGMAGELF
many | 14 | TRBV6-5 | ASSYSFGGRGEKLF
many | 12 | TRBV28 | ASSLVGGANVLT
many | 11 | TRBV30 | AWSTGRSGEQY
many | 10 | TRBV5-1 | ASSLDRTAYT
many | 11 | TRBV28 | ASSIIGGRAEY
. | 11 | TRBV7-9 | ASSRDSLYEQY
many | 14 | TRBV28 | ASKHEGGARGEKLF
. | 15 | TRBV19 | ASSIDRTGDSNQPQH
. | 15 | TRBV10-3 | AISESTGFANTGELF
once | 11 | TRBV18 | ASSRNRGTEAF
once | 13 | TRBV5-5 | ASSPPIRGNTEAF
many | 16 | TRBV28 | ASSDPETGSSGANVLT
many | 12 | TRBV28 | ASNPGPGNQPQH
many | 12 | TRBV20-1 | SVQTSGGGYEQY
few | 13 | TRBV7-7 | ASSRVLGLAGEQY
many | 12 | TRBV20-1 | SAFQTETNSPLH
. | 12 | TRBV12-3/TRBV12-4 | ASSFSGVMNEQF
. | 13 | TRBV27 | ASGPGLAGVGELF
. | 13 | TRBV2 | ASSEEGEGYNEQF
. | 14 | TRBV30 | AWSVPQGIRPYEQY
. | 13 | TRBV6-1 | ASSPLGSASYEQY
. | 12 | TRBV12-3/TRBV12-4 | ASTRTGGSYGYT
many | 13 | TRBV6-5 | ASSFRQGRAGELF
. | 15 | TRBV7-6 | ASSLTGGGLGTGELF
. | 12 | TRBV4-1 | ASSQPRSSYEQY
many | 13 | TRBV6-1 | ASREGGTANEKLF
. | 13 | TRBV15 | ATSRDLGDNSPLH
few | 9 | TRBV12-3/TRBV12-4 | ASGRLDEQY
. | 15 | TRBV4-1 | ASSLVVVEATNEKLF
few | 12 | TRBV7-2 | ASSLDATGDGYT
few | 13 | TRBV29-1 | SVETGRGLAGEAF
many | 12 | TRBV19 | ASSIRDSNQPQH
many | 12 | TRBV20-1 | SARAKAGVATQY
many | 13 | TRBV6-1 | ASTLIGGGRGELF